This T cell receptor (beta chain) was found in a study of blood T cell repertoires in COVID-19. The method was immunoSEQ multiplex PCR; TCRdb's version includes in-frame clones alone and lacks a portion of them. The sample contains about 250,000 clones, 75% to 90% of which appear only once. This CDR3 is 14 amino acids long. Germline trimming cut 4 bases from V and 3 bases from J; bases unmatched to any gene: 4. In germline, CDR1 is SGHTA, CDR2 FQGNSA. This chain uses TRBV7-2 with TRBJ2-7; 9 bases fit TRBD1. Sequenced input: PBMCs or T cells enriched from blood (not recorded which). This sequence originates from a woman aged 30 to 39 with acute COVID-19. As DNA, the CDR3 is TGTGCCAGCAGCTGGCGGACAGGGGACTACGAGCAGTACTTC. It translates to CASSWRTGDYEQYF.